One sample yielded the 13 T cell receptor beta chains listed below, sequenced in a study of cytomegalovirus exposure and HLA in healthy donors. The repertoire was sequenced with immunoSEQ multiplex PCR; TCRdb's copy has only in-frame clones and lacks some. The sample holds 100,000 to 120,000 clones, over 75% seen once. The sequenced material came from PBMCs. These receptors were taken from a woman in her twenties or thirties in good health and CMV-seropositive.

The rearrangement links TRBV25-1 to TRBJ1-6; D is uncertain. CDR3 length: 13 residues. Trimming removed 1 base at V and 10 bases at J, with 8 bases between. CDR1 is MGHDK and CDR2 is SYGVNS in the germline V gene. The CDR3 spells CASSELSISPLHF. In nucleotides, the CDR3 is TGTGCCAGCAGTGAATTGAGTATATCACCCCTCCACTTT. The full variable domain, rest sourced from reference TRBV25-1 and TRBJ1-6, is EADIYQTPRYLVIGTGKKITLECSQTMGHDKMYWYQQDPGMELHLIHYSYGVNSTEKGDLSSESTVSRIRTEHFPLTLESARPSHTSQYLCASSELSISPLHFGNGTRLTVT.

V usage is TRBV19 and J usage is TRBJ2-3, with TRBD2 matching over 9 bases. V lost 5 bases to trimming and J lost 3 bases; unmatched junction nucleotides: 15. CDR1 is LNHDA and CDR2 is SQIVND in the germline V gene (reference sequence). The CDR3 spans 18 residues. CDR3: CASSPLRGKRGATDTQYF. CDR3 in DNA: TGTGCCAGTAGTCCCCTGAGGGGGAAGCGGGGGGCGACAGATACGCAGTATTTT.

CDR3 amino acids: CASSQGSPGVGIQYF. The CDR3 DNA sequence: TGCGCCAGCAGCCAAGGTTCGCCGGGGGTGGGCATTCAGTACTTC. This rearrangement joins TRBV4-3 to TRBJ2-4; TRBD2 might be the D (6 bases). The CDR3 runs 15 residues. V lost 1 base and J 9 bases, leaving 16 bases between the germline ends. CDR1 is LGHNA, CDR2 YSLEER, per germline.

The chain recombines TRBV12-2 with TRBJ1-4. TRBV12-2 is listed as a pseudogene. CDR3 length: 18 residues. CDR3 sequence reads: CASRLASRTGSRNEKLFF. The CDR3 region has the DNA TGTGCAAGTCGCTTAGCGTCGAGAACCGGGAGCCGAAATGAAAAACTGTTTTTT.

The chain has TRBV7-9 and TRBJ2-1, with D perhaps TRBD1 (5 bases). Germline assignment: CDR1 SEHNR and CDR2 FQNEAQ (reference sequence). V was clipped by 3 bases and J by 7 bases, with 13 bases between them. This CDR3 is built from 14 residues. The CDR3 is CASSLQGIGNEQFF. CDR3 coding DNA: TGTGCCAGCAGCTTGCAGGGCATCGGGAATGAGCAGTTCTTC.

The chain recombines TRBV7-8 with TRBJ2-2, with 7 bases aligning to TRBD1. CDR3 size: 15 residues. Germline CDR1 is SGHVS and CDR2 is FQNEAQ. With V trimmed by 4 bases and J by 1 base, 3 bases remained unmatched. The CDR3 protein is CASSSGTENTGELFF. Here the CDR3 DNA reads TGTGCCAGCAGCTCCGGGACAGAGAACACCGGGGAGCTGTTTTTT.

The gene calls are TRBV4-3 and TRBJ2-1; maybe TRBD1 (7 bases). The germline gives CDR1 LGHNA, CDR2 YSLEER. V lost 1 base and J lost 8, with 12 bases in between. This CDR3 has 14 amino acids. The CDR3 DNA sequence: TGCGCCAGCAGCCAAGTCCAGGGGGGCGATGAGCAGTTCTTC. As protein: CASSQVQGGDEQFF.

This clone showed up just once. This sequence joins TRBV6-1 and TRBJ1-2; D ambiguous. Trimming removed 5 bases from V and 5 bases from J, with 9 bases in between. The CDR3 covers 12 residues. Per the germline V gene, CDR1 is MNHNS and CDR2 is SASEGT. The CDR3 coding sequence is TGTGCCAGCAGTAGAGGAGGATATGGCTACACCTTC. It yields the protein CASSRGGYGYTF.

The rearrangement uses TRBV6-1 and TRBJ2-1, with 11 bases fitting TRBD2. V lost 6 bases, J lost 8 bases, and 3 bases stayed unmatched. This CDR3 region has 13 residues. Germline-derived CDR1 and CDR2 are MNHNS and SASEGT. CDR3 loop: CASSQTSGDEQFF. CDR3 DNA: TGTGCCAGCAGCCAGACTAGCGGGGATGAGCAGTTCTTC.

V usage is TRBV6-5 and J usage is TRBJ1-1, with 7 bases that match TRBD1. CDR1 is MNHEY, CDR2 SVGAGI, per germline. J gave up 5 bases and V 6 bases, and 12 bases lay outside the gene matches. CDR3 length: 15 residues. The CDR3 here is CASRSQTGRPTEAFF. As DNA, the CDR3 is TGTGCCAGCAGATCCCAGACAGGGCGACCAACTGAAGCTTTCTTT.

In regard to this clone: This sample also contains other DNA sequences that code for the same CDR3. The chain uses TRBV4-2 and TRBJ1-1; D perhaps matches TRBD1 (5 bases). Germline CDR1 reads LGHNA; CDR2 reads YNFKEQ. V lost 1 base and J lost 1, with 10 bases in between. This CDR3 spans 15 amino acids. CDR3 in amino acids: CASSQVAGGNTEAFF. CDR3 in DNA: TGTGCCAGCAGCCAAGTGGCGGGGGGGAACACTGAAGCTTTCTTT.

The V gene is TRBV4-1, the J gene TRBJ2-5; 12 positions match TRBD2. Trimming took 2 bases from V and 5 from J; bases not matched to a gene: 3. Germline values: CDR1 MGHRA, CDR2 YSYEKL. This CDR3 is 15 amino acids long. In DNA, the CDR3 is TGCGCCAGCAGCCAACCGACTAGCGGGAGCGAGACCCAGTACTTC. Translation: CASSQPTSGSETQYF.

The V call is TRBV7-6, the J call TRBJ2-2; possibly TRBD2 for D (6 bases). CDR3 size: 17 residues. Trimming left V 3 bases short and J 0 bases short, with 14 bases between. Germline CDR1 SGHVS, CDR2 FNYEAQ. CDR3 bases: TGTGCCAGCAGCTTTGGGACGGGGGTTGCGAACACCGGGGAGCTGTTTTTT. Residues: CASSFGTGVANTGELFF.